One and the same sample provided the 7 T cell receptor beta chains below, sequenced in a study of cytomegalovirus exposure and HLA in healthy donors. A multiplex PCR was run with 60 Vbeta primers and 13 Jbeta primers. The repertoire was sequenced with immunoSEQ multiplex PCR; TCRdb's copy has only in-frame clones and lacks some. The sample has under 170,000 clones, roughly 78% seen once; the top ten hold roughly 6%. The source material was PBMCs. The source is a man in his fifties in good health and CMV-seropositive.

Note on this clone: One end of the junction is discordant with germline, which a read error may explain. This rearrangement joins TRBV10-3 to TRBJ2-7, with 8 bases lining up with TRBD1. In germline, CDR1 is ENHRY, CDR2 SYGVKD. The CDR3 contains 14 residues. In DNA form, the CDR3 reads TGTGGCATCAGTGAGTCAGGGGGCGCCTACGAGCAGTACTTC. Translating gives CGISESGGAYEQYF.

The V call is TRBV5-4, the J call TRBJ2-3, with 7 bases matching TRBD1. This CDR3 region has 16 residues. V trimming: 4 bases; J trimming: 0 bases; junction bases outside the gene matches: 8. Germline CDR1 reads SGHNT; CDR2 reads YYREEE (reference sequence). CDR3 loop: CASSQGQTSSTDTQYF. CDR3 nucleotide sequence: TGTGCCAGCAGCCAGGGACAGACTTCTAGCACAGATACGCAGTATTTT.

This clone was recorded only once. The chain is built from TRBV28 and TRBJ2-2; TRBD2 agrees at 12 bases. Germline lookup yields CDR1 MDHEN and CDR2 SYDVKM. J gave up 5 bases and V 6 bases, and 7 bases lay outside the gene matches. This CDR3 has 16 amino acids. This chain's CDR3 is CASSLPGLAGTGELFF. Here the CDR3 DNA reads TGTGCCAGCAGCCTACCCGGACTAGCGGGGACCGGGGAGCTGTTTTTT.

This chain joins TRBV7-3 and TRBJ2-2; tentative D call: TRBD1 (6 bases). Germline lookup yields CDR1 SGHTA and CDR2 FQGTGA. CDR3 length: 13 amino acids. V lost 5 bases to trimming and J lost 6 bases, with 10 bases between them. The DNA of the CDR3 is TGTGCCAGCAGCGGACAGATCGCCGGGGAGCTGTTTTTT. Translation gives CASSGQIAGELFF. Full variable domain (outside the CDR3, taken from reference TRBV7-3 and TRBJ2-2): GAGVSQTPSNKVTEKGKYVELRCDPISGHTALYWYRQSLGQGPEFLIYFQGTGAADDSGLPNDRFFAVRPEGSVSTLKIQRTERGDSAVYLCASSGQIAGELFFGEGSRLTVL.

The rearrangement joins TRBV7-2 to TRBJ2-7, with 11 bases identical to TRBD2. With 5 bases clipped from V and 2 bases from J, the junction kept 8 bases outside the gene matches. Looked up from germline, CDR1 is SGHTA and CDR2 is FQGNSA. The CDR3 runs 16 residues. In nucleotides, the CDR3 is TGTGCCAGCAGCGCCTCCGGGACTAGCGGAACCTACGAGCAGTACTTC. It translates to CASSASGTSGTYEQYF.

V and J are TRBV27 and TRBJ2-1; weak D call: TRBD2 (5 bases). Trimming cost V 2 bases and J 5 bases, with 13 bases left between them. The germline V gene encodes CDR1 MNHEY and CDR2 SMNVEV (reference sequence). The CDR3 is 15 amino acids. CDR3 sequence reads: CASSLRPGRDNEQFF. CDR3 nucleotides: TGTGCCAGCAGTTTACGTCCCGGGCGGGACAATGAGCAGTTCTTC.

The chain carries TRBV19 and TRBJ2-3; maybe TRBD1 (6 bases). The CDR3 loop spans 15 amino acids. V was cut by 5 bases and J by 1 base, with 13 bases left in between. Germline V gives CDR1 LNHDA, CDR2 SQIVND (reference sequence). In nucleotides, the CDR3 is TGTGCCAGTAGTCGTAGCAGGGGAGGCACAGATACGCAGTATTTT. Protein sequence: CASSRSRGGTDTQYF.